This T cell receptor beta chain was captured in a study of beta chain features in type 1 diabetes. The isolated RNA, all of it, was reverse transcribed, so expressed TCRB transcripts were what got sequenced. Naive, central memory and regulatory T cell samples averaged about 3.57 million reads. Generated by immunoSEQ multiplex PCR, the TCRdb table keeps only in-frame clones and is missing some. The sample holds some 410,000 clones, more than 9.5% seen once. Every sorted population was more than 98% pure. Findings and limits, study-wide: Among all four CD4+ subsets, Type 1 diabetes patients had TCRB CDR3s that were moderately but significantly shorter. Healthy donors had naive, central memory and Treg TCRB repertoires that appeared less similar than those seen among patients.

V shed 8 bases, J shed 3 bases, and the junction held 7 bases outside the gene matches. The CDR3 loop spans 13 amino acids. Germline V gene data show CDR1 as SNHLY and CDR2 as FYNNEI. Only a few counts were recorded for this clone. Its specificity is unknown. The receptor's source is a woman under 30 in good health. The chain couples TRBV2 to TRBJ2-7; 7 bases fit TRBD1. The specimen sequenced was naive CD4+ T cells from blood. The CDR3 here is CASQTGSRYEQYF. The CDR3 DNA reads TGTGCCAGCCAGACAGGGAGTCGCTACGAGCAGTACTTC.